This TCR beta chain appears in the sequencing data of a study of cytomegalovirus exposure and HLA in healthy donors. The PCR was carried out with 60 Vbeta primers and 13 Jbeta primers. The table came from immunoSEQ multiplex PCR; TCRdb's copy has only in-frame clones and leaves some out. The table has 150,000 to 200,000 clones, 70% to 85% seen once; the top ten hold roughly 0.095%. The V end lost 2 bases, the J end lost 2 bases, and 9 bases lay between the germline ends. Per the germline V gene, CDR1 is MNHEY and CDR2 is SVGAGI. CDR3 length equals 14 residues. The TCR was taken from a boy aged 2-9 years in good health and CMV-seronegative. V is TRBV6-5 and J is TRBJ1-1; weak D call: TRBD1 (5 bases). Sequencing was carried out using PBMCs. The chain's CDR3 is CASSYVDSNTEAFF. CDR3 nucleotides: TGTGCCAGCAGTTACGTCGACAGTAACACTGAAGCTTTCTTT.